Given below is one T cell receptor (beta chain) in context. The antigen is undetermined. Preparation of TRB cDNA libraries relied on 5' RACE carrying UMI labels. Using the 5' RACE reads, TCRdb records one entry per CDR3 protein without DNA. The sample holds about 89,000 distinct CDR3 sequences. The sample belongs to a study of CXCR3-negative and CXCR3-positive naive CD8 T cells. The study, taken as a whole, reports: The TRB CDR3s that CXCR3-positive naive cells carried were more hydrophobic than those of CXCR3-negative naive cells.

The CDR3 has 16 amino acids. Looked up from germline, CDR1 is SNHLY and CDR2 is FYNNEI. The chain joins TRBV2 to TRBJ2-1. The origin of this receptor is a human donor in good health. Some clones in this sample may be carry-over from other donors' samples. Sequences were obtained from naive CXCR3+ CD8+ T cells from blood. The subset: CD45RO-CCR7+CD27+CD95- naive CD8+ T cells expressing CXCR3 (TNR3+). The CDR3: CASSESGLSGDNEQFF.